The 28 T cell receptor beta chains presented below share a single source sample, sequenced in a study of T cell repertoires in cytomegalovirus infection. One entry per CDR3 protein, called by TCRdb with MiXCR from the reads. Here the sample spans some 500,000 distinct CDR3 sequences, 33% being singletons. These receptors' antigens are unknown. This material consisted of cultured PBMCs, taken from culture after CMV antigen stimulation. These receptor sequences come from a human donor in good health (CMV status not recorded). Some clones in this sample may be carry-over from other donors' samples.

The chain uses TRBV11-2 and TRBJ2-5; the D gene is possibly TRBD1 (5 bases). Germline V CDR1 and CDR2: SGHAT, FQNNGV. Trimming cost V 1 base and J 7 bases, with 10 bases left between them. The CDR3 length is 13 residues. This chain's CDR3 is CASSLVIQGTQYF. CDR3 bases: TGTGCCAGCAGCTTAGTCATTCAGGGGACCCAGTACTTC. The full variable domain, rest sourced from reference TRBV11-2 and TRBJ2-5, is EAGVAQSPRYKIIEKRQSVAFWCNPISGHATLYWYQQILGQGPKLLIQFQNNGVVDDSQLPKDRFSAERLKGVDSTLKIQPAKLEDSAVYLCASSLVIQGTQYFGPGTRLLVL.

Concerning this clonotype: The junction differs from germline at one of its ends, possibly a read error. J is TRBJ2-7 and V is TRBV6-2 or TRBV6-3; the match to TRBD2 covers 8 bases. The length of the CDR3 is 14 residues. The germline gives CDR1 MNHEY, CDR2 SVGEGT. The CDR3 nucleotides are TGTGCCAGCATCCAAAGCGGGAGTGCCTACGAGCCGTACTTC. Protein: CASIQSGSAYEPYF.

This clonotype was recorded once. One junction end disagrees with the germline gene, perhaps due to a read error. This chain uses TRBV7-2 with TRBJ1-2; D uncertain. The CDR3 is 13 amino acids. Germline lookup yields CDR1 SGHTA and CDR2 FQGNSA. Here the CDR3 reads CPSSLARNYGYTF. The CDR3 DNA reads TGTCCCAGCAGCTTAGCCCGAAACTATGGCTACACCTTC.

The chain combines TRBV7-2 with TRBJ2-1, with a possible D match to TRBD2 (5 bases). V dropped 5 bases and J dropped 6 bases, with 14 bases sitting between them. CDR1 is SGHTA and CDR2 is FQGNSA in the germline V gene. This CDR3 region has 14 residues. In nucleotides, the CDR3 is TGTGCCAGCAGCCCGAGCGGCGCGCCCAATGAGCAGTTCTTC. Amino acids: CASSPSGAPNEQFF. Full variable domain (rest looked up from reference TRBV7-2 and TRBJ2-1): GAGVSQSPSNKVTEKGKDVELRCDPISGHTALYWYRQSLGQGLEFLIYFQGNSAPDKSGLPSDRFSAERTGGSVSTLTIQRTQQEDSAVYLCASSPSGAPNEQFFGPGTRLTVL.

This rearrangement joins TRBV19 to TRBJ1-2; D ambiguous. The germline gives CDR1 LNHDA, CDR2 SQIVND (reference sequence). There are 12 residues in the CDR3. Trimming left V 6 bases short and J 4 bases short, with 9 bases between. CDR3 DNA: TGTGCCAGTAGGCAGGATACCTATGGCTACACCTTC. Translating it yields CASRQDTYGYTF. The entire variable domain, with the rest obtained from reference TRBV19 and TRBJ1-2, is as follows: DGGITQSPKYLFRKEGQNVTLSCEQNLNHDAMYWYRQDPGQGLRLIYYSQIVNDFQKGDIAEGYSVSREKKESFPLTVTSAQKNPTAFYLCASRQDTYGYTFGSGTRLTVV.

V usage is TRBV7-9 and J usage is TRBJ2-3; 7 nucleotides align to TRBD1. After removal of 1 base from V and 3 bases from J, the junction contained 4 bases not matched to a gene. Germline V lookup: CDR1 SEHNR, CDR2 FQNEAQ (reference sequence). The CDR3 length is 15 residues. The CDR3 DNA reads TGTGCCAGCAGCTTAGTGAACAGGGGTACAGATACGCAGTATTTT. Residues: CASSLVNRGTDTQYF.

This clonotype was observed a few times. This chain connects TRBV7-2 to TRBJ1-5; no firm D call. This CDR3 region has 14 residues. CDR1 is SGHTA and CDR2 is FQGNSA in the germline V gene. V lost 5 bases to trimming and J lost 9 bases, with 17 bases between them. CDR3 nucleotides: TGTGCCAGCAGCCCGTCCGAGGGCGTCCGGCCCCAGCATTTT. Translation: CASSPSEGVRPQHF. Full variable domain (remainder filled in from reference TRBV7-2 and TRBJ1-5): GAGVSQSPSNKVTEKGKDVELRCDPISGHTALYWYRQSLGQGLEFLIYFQGNSAPDKSGLPSDRFSAERTGGSVSTLTIQRTQQEDSAVYLCASSPSEGVRPQHFGDGTRLSIL.

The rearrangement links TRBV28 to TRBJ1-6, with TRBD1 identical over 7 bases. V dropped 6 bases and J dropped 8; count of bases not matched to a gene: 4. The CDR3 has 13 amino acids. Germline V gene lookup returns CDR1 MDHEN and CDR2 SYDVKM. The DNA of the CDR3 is TGTGCCAGCAGGGGAGACAGGGATTCACCCCTCCACTTT. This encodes CASRGDRDSPLHF. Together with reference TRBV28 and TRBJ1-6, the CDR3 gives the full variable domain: DVKVTQSSRYLVKRTGEKVFLECVQDMDHENMFWYRQDPGLGLRLIYFSYDVKMKEKGDIPEGYSVSREKKERFSLILESASTNQTSMYLCASRGDRDSPLHFGNGTRLTVT.

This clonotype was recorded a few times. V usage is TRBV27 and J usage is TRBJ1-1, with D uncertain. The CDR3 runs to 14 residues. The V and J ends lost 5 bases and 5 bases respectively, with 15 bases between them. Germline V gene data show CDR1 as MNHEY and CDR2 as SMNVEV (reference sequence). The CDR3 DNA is TGTGCCAGCAGTCCCCTCGTCCTGGGAACTGAAGCTTTCTTT. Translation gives CASSPLVLGTEAFF.

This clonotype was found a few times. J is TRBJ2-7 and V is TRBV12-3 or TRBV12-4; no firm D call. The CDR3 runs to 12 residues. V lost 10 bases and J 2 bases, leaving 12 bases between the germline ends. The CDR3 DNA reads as TGTGCCAACAAACAGAGTCCCTACGAGCAGTACGTC. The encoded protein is CANKQSPYEQYV.

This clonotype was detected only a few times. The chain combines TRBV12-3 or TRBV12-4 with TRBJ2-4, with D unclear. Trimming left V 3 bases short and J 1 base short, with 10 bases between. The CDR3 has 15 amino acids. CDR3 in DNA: TGTGCCAGCAGTTTTATACCTCTGGCCAAAAACATTCAGTACTTC. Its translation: CASSFIPLAKNIQYF.

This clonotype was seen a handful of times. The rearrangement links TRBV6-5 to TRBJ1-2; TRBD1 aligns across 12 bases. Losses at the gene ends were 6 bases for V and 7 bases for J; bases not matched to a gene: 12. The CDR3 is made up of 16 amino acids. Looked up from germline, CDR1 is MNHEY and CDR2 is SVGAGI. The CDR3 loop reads CASRGQGALSSGGYTF. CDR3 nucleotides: TGTGCCAGCAGGGGACAGGGGGCACTGTCATCGGGTGGCTACACCTTC.

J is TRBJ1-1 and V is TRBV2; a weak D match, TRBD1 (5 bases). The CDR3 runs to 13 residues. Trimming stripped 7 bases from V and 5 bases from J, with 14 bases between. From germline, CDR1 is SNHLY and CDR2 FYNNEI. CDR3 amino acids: CASIRGIATEAFF. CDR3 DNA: TGTGCCAGCATACGGGGGATAGCGACTGAAGCTTTCTTT.

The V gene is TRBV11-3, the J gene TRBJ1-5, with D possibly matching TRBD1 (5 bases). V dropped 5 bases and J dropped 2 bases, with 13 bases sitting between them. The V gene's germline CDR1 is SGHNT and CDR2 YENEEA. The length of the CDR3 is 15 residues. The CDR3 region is CASSTTTGGNQPQHF. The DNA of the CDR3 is TGTGCCAGCAGCACAACGACGGGGGGCAATCAGCCCCAGCATTTT.

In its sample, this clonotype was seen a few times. CDR3 sequence reads: CASTSHSDSYNEQFF. In DNA, the CDR3 is TGTGCCAGCACATCCCATAGCGACTCCTACAATGAGCAGTTCTTC. The chain has TRBV7-2 and TRBJ2-1, with D possibly TRBD2 on 5 matching bases. The CDR3 covers 15 residues. V was pared by 7 bases and J by 0 bases, with 13 bases between. Germline V lookup: CDR1 SGHTA, CDR2 FQGNSA.

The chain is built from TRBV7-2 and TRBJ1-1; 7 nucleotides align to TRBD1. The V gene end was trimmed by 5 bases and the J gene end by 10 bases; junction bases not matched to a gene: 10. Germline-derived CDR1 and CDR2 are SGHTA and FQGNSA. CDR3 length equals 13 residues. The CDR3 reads CASSRDRALGAFF. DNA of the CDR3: TGTGCCAGCAGCCGTGACAGGGCCCTAGGAGCTTTCTTT.

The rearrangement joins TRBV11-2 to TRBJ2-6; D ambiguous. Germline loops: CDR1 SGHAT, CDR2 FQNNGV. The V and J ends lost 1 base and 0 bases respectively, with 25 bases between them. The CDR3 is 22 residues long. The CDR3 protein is CASSLVPFSIPRSVSGANVLTF. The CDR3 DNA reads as TGTGCCAGCAGCTTAGTTCCTTTTTCGATCCCCCGATCGGTCTCTGGGGCCAACGTCCTGACTTTC. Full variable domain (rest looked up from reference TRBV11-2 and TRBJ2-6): EAGVAQSPRYKIIEKRQSVAFWCNPISGHATLYWYQQILGQGPKLLIQFQNNGVVDDSQLPKDRFSAERLKGVDSTLKIQPAKLEDSAVYLCASSLVPFSIPRSVSGANVLTFGAGSRLTVL.

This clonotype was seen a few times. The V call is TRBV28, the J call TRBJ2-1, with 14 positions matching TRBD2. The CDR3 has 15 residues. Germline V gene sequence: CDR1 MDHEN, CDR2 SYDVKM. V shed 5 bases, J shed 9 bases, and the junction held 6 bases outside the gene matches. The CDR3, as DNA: TGTGCCAGCAGTCAAGGGACTAGCGGGAGACTTGAGCAGTTCTTC. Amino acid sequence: CASSQGTSGRLEQFF.

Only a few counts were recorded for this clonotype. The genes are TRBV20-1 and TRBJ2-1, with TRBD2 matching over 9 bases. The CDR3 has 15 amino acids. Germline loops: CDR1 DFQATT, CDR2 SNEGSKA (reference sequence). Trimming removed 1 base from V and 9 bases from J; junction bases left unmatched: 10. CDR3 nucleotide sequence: TGCAGTGCTAGAGCGGGAAGCGGGAGGTCGCGTGAGCAGTTCTTC. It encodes CSARAGSGRSREQFF.

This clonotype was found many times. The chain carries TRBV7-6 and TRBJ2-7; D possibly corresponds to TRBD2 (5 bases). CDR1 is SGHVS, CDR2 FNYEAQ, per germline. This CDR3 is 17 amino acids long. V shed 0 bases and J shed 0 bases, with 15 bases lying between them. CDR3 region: CASSLAALAESSYEQYF. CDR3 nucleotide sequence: TGTGCCAGCAGCTTAGCTGCCCTAGCTGAGAGCTCCTACGAGCAGTACTTC. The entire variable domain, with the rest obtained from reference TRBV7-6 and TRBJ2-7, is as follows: GAGVSQSPRYKVTKRGQDVALRCDPISGHVSLYWYRQALGQGPEFLTYFNYEAQQDKSGLPNDRFSAERPEGSISTLTIQRTEQRDSAMYRCASSLAALAESSYEQYFGPGTRLTVT.

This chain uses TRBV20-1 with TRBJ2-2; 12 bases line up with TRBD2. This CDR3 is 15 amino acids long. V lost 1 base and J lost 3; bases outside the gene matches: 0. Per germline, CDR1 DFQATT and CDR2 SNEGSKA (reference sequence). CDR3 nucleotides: TGCAGTGCTAGAGCTAGCGGGAGGGACACCGGGGAGCTGTTTTTT. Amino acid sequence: CSARASGRDTGELFF.

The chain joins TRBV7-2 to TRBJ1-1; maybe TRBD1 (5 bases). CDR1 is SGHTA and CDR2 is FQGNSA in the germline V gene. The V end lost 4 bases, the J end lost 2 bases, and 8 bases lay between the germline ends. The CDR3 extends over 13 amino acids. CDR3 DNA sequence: TGTGCCAGCAGCTCCCGGGACAACACTGAAGCTTTCTTT. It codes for CASSSRDNTEAFF.

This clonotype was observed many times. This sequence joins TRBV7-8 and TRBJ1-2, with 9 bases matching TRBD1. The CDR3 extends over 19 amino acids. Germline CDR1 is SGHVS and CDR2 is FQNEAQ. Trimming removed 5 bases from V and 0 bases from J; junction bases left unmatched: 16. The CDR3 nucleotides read TGTGCCAGCAGCCGACACGCAGGACAGGGGTCCGGTTCTAACTATGGCTACACCTTC. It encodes CASSRHAGQGSGSNYGYTF.

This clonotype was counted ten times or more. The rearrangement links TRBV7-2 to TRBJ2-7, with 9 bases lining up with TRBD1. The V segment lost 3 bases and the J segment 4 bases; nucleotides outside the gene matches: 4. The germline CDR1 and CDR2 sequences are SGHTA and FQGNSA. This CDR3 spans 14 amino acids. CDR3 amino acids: CASSLHRGPYEQYF. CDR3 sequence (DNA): TGTGCCAGCAGCTTGCACAGGGGGCCTTACGAGCAGTACTTC.

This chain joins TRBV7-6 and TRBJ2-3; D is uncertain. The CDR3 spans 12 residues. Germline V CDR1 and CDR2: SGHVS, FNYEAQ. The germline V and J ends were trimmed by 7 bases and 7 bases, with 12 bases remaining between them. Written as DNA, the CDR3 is TGTGCCAGCACTACTTGGTTGAATACGCAGTATTTT. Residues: CASTTWLNTQYF.

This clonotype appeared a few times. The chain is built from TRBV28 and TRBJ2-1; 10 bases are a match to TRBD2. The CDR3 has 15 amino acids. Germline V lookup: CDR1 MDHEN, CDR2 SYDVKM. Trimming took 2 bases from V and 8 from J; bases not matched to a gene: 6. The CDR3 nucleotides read TGTGCCAGCAGTTTAGCAACTAGCGGGAAAGATGAGCAGTTCTTC. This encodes CASSLATSGKDEQFF.

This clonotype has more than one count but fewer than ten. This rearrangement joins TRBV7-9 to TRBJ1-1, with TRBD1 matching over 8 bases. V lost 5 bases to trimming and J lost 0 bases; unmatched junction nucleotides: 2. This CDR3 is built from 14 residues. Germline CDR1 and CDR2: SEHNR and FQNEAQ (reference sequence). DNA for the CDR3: TGTGCCAGCAGCGCAGGGGGCATGAACACTGAAGCTTTCTTT. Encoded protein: CASSAGGMNTEAFF. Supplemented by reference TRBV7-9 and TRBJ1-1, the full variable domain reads DTGVSQNPRHKITKRGQNVTFRCDPISEHNRLYWYRQTLGQGPEFLTYFQNEAQLEKSRLLSDRFSAERPKGSFSTLEIQRTEQGDSAMYLCASSAGGMNTEAFFGQGTRLTVV.

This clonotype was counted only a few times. The CDR3 is CASSLGAGERQYV. The CDR3 coding sequence is TGTGCCAGCAGCTTAGGGGCGGGAGAACGGCAGTACGTC. The gene calls are TRBV7-2 and TRBJ2-7, with 7 nucleotides matching TRBD2. This CDR3 comprises 13 residues. From germline, CDR1 is SGHTA and CDR2 FQGNSA. V lost 1 base, J lost 9 bases, and 6 bases stayed unmatched.